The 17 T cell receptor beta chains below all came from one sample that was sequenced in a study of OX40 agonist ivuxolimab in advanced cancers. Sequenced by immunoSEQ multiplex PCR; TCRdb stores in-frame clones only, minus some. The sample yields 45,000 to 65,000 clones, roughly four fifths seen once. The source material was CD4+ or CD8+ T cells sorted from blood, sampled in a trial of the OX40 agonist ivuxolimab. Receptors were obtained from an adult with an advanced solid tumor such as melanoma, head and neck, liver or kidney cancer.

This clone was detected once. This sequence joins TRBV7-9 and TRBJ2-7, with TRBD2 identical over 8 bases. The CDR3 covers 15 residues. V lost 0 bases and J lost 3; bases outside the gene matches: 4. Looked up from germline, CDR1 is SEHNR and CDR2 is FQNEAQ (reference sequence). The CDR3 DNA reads TGTGCCAGCAGCTTAGCGCTAGCGGGCCACTACGAGCAGTACTTC. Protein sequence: CASSLALAGHYEQYF.

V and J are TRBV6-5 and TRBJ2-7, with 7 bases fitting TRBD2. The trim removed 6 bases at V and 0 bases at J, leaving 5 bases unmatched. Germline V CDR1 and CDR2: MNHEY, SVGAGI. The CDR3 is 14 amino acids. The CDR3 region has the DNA TGTGCCAGCAGAAGAGGCGGGAGCTCCTACGAGCAGTACTTC. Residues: CASRRGGSSYEQYF.

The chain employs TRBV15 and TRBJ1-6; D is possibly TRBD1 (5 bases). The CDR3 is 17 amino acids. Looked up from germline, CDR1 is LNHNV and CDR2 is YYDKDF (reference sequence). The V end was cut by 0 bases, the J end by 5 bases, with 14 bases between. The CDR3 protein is CATSRDLGDRNNSPLHF. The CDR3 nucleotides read TGTGCCACCAGCAGAGATCTAGGGGATCGGAATAATTCACCCCTCCACTTT.

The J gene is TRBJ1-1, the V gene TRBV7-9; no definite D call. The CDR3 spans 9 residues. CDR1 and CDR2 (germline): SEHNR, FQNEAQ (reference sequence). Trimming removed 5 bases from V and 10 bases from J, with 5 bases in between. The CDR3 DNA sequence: TGTGCCAGCAGCCCGACAGCTTTCTTT. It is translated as CASSPTAFF.

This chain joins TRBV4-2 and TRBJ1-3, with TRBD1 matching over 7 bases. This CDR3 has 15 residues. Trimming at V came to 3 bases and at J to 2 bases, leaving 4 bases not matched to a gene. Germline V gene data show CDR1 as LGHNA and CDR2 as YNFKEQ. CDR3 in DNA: TGTGCCAGCAGCCAGTACAGGGGCCCTGGAAACACCATATATTTT. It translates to CASSQYRGPGNTIYF.

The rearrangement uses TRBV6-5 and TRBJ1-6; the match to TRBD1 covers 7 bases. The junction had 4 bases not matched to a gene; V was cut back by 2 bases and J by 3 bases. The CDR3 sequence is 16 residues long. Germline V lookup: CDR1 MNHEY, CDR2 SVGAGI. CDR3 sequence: CASSYGGDSYNSPLHF. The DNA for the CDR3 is TGTGCCAGCAGTTACGGGGGGGACAGCTATAATTCACCCCTCCACTTT.

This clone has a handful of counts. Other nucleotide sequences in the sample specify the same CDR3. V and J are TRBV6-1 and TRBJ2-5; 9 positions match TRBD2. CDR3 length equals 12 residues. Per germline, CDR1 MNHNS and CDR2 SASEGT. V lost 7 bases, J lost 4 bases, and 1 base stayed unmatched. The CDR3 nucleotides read TGTGCCAGCAAAGCGGGAGGAGAGACCCAGTACTTC. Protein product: CASKAGGETQYF.

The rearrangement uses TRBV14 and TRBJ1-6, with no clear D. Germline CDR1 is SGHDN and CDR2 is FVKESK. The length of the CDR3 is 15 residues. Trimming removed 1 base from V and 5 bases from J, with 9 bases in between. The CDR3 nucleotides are TGTGCCAGCAGCCAAGCCGGGGTCAATAATTCACCCCTCCACTTT. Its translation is CASSQAGVNNSPLHF.

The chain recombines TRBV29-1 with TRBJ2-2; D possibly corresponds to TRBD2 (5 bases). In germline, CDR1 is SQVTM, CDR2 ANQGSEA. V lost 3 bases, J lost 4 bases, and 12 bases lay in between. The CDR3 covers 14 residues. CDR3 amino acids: CSVDETGSTGELFF. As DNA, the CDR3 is TGCAGCGTTGACGAGACGGGGAGCACCGGGGAGCTGTTTTTT.

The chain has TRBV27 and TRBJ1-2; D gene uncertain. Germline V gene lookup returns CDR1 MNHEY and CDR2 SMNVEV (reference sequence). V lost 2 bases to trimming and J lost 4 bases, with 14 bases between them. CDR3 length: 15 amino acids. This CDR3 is CASSLGPLVGYGYTF. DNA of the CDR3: TGTGCCAGCAGTTTAGGACCTTTGGTCGGCTATGGCTACACCTTC.

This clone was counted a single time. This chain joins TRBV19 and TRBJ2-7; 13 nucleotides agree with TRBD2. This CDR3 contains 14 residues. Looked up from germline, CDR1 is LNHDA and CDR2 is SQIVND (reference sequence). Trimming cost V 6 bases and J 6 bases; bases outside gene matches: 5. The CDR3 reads CASSWGLAGSEQYF. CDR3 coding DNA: TGTGCCAGTAGCTGGGGACTAGCGGGGAGCGAGCAGTACTTC.

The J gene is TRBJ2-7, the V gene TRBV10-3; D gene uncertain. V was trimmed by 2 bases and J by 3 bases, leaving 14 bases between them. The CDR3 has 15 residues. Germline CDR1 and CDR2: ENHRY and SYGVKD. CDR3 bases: TGTGCCATCAGTGAGGGCTTAGCAATGGACTACGAGCAGTACTTC. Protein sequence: CAISEGLAMDYEQYF.

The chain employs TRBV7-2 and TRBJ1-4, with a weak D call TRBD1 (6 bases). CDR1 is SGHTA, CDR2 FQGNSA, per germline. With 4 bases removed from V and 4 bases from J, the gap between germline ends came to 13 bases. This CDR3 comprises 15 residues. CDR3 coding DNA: TGTGCCAGCAGCTGGAAGACAGGAGTTAATGAAAAACTGTTTTTT. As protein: CASSWKTGVNEKLFF.

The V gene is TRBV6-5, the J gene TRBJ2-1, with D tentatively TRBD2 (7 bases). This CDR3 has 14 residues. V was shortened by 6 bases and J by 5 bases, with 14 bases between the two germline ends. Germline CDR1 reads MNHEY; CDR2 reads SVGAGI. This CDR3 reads CASRDGGPNNEQFF. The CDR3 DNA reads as TGTGCCAGCAGGGACGGGGGGCCTAACAATGAGCAGTTCTTC.

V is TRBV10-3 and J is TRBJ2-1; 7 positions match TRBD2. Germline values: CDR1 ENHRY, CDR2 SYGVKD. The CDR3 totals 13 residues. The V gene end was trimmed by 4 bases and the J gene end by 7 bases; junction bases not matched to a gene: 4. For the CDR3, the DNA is TGTGCCATCAGTGGGGAGGGGACGAATGAGCAGTTCTTC. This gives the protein CAISGEGTNEQFF.

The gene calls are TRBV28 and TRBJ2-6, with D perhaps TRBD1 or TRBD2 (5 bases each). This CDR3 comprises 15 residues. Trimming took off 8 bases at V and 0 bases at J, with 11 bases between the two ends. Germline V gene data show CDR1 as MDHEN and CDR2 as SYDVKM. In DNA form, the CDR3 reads TGTGCCAGCGGGGACGGGCGCTCTGGGGCCAACGTCCTGACTTTC. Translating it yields CASGDGRSGANVLTF.

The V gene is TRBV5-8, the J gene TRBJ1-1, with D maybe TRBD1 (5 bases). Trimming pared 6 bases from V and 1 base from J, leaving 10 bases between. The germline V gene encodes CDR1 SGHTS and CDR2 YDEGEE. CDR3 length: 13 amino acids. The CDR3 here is CASIRQTNTEAFF. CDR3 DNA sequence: TGTGCCAGCATCAGACAGACGAACACTGAAGCTTTCTTT.